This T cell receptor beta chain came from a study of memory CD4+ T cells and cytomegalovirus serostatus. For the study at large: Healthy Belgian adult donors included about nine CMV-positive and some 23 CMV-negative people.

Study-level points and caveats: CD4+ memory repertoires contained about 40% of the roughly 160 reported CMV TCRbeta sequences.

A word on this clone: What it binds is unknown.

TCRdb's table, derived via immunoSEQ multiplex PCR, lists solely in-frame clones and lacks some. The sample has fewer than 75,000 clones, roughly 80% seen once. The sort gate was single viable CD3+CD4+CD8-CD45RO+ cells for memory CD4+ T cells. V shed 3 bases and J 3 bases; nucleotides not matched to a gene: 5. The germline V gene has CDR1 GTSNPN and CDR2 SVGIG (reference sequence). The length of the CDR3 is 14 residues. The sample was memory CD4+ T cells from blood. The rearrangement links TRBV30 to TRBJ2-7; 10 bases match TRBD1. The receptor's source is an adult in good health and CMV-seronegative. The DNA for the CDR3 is TGTGCCTGGAGCCTCGACAGGGGGCTCTACGAGCAGTACTTC. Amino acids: CAWSLDRGLYEQYF.